Below, one T cell receptor beta chain is given with its context. The record originates from a study of blood T cell repertoires in COVID-19. The wider study: COVID-19 samples from acute and convalescent phases originated in the United States, Italy and Spain. T cells, B-cell-depleted T cells, or PBMCs provided the cDNA or gDNA that served as material.

In the source study's methods: How many nucleated cells were present was estimated from reference gene primer amplification. Repertoires were generated with immunoSEQ multiplex PCR, while TCRdb's copy carries only in-frame clones and drops some. The D gene and trimming were derived from the DNA, and the V and J assignments and clone size from that table. This sample has a few hundred thousand clones, with around 87% found just once. The CDR3 is 15 residues long. Germline lookup yields CDR1 MNHEY and CDR2 SMNVEV (reference sequence). V gave up 2 bases and J gave up 7 bases, with 14 bases separating them.

The receptor was derived from a man aged 55 to 70 who had recovered from COVID-19. The sample was peripheral blood. V gene TRBV27 combines with J gene TRBJ1-4, with D tentatively TRBD1 (5 bases). The CDR3 is CASSLQGRGVEKLFF. The CDR3 region has the DNA TGTGCCAGCAGTTTACAGGGAAGGGGCGTTGAAAAACTGTTTTTT.